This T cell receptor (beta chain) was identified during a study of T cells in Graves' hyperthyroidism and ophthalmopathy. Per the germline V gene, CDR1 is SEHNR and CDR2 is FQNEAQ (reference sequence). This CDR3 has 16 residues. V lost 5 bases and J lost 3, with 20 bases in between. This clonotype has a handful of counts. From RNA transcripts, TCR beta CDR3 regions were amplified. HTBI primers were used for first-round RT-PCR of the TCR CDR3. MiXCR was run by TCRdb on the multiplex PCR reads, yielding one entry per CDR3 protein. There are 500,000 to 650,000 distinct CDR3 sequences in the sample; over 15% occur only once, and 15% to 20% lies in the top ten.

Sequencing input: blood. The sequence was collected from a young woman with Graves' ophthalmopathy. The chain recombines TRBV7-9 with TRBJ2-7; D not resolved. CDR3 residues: CASSRSYGRTFYEQYF. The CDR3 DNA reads TGTGCCAGCAGCCGGTCCTACGGCAGAACGTTCTACGAGCAGTACTTC.